Following are 26 T cell receptor beta chains from one sample sequenced in a study of early T cells in non-severe SARS-CoV-2 infection. TCRdb independently ran MiXCR on the 5' RACE reads; one entry per CDR3 protein. Here the sample spans 26,000 or so distinct CDR3 sequences, 4.5% to 5.5% being singletons. The sample comprised whole blood. Receptors originate from an adult who was a healthcare worker with PCR-confirmed SARS-CoV-2 infection or an uninfected control (not recorded which).

This clonotype was counted ten times or more. This chain joins TRBV6-2 or TRBV6-3 and TRBJ2-5; TRBD2 is a possible D gene (6 bases). Germline CDR1 and CDR2: MNHEY and SVGEGT. This CDR3 is built from 10 residues. Trimming left V 10 bases short and J 5 bases short, with 8 bases between. In DNA form, the CDR3 reads TGTGCCATTGGGAGGGAGACCCAGTACTTC. As protein: CAIGRETQYF.

The table lists this clonotype with many counts. The chain employs TRBV7-2 and TRBJ1-6; D might be TRBD1 (6 bases). Germline loops: CDR1 SGHTA, CDR2 FQGNSA. The CDR3 runs 11 residues. The CDR3 is CAGGTNSPLHF. CDR3 nucleotides: TGTGCGGGGGGGACAAATTCACCCCTCCACTTT.

Only one count was recorded for this clonotype. V usage is TRBV7-6 and J usage is TRBJ2-2, with TRBD1 matching 7 bases. The V gene's germline CDR1 is SGHVS and CDR2 FNYEAQ. The ends lost 4 bases at V and 6 bases at J; junction bases unmatched: 11. The CDR3 sequence is 16 residues long. The CDR3 DNA reads TGTGCCAGCAGCTGGGGACAGCATGGGGAATCCGGGGAGCTGTTTTTT. It specifies CASSWGQHGESGELFF.

Ten or more counts support this clonotype. The CDR3 DNA is TGTGCCAGCAGCCCCCTCGAGGGTAGCGGGGGCCTGGGAGCCAAAAACATTCAGTACTTC. Its protein product is CASSPLEGSGGLGAKNIQYF. The chain joins TRBV3-1 to TRBJ2-4, with 9 bases matching TRBD2. The CDR3 has 20 residues. Germline V gene lookup returns CDR1 LGHDT and CDR2 YNNKEL (reference sequence). The V segment lost 4 bases and the J segment 0 bases; nucleotides outside the gene matches: 16.

By sample fraction, this clonotype is medium-sized. Here the CDR3 reads CASSSTSTGAGGYTF. As DNA, the CDR3 is TGTGCCAGCAGCTCCACTTCGACAGGGGCTGGTGGCTACACCTTC. The chain couples TRBV7-2 to TRBJ1-2, with 8 positions matching TRBD1. This CDR3 is 15 amino acids long. CDR1 is SGHTA, CDR2 FQGNSA, per germline. Trimming cost V 4 bases and J 7 bases; bases outside gene matches: 11.

This clonotype showed up many times. CDR3 coding DNA: TGCAGTGCTAGAGGGGACAGTTATAGCAATCAGCCCCAGCATTTT. Translated, it gives CSARGDSYSNQPQHF. J is TRBJ1-5 and V is TRBV20-1; 7 positions agree with TRBD1. J gave up 0 bases and V 1 base, and 3 bases lay outside the gene matches. CDR1 DFQATT and CDR2 SNEGSKA come from the germline V gene (reference sequence). This CDR3 is 15 amino acids long.

The sample holds many counts of this clonotype. DNA of the CDR3: TGCGCCAGCAGTGCCGGAGGACTAGCGCTCGCCGGGGAGCTGTTTTTT. This sequence encodes CASSAGGLALAGELFF. The chain employs TRBV10-1 and TRBJ2-2; 9 nucleotides align to TRBD2. In germline, CDR1 is WNHNN, CDR2 SYGVQD (reference sequence). There are 16 residues in the CDR3. The J segment lost 6 bases and the V segment lost 4 bases, leaving 9 bases of the junction unmatched.

This clonotype was seen only a few times. The V and J genes are TRBV5-1 and TRBJ1-1; D uncertain. CDR3 length equals 15 residues. Trimming shortened V by 4 bases and J by 4 bases, and 17 bases separated the two germline ends. Germline V gene data show CDR1 as SGHRS and CDR2 as YFSETQ. The CDR3 DNA follows: TGCGCCAGCAGCGCGGACGCGGGTTTGGGCACTGAAGCTTTCTTT. Residues: CASSADAGLGTEAFF.

This clonotype was recorded at least ten times. The chain uses TRBV20-1 and TRBJ2-1; 8 positions agree with TRBD1. CDR3 size: 14 residues. V trimming: 8 bases; J trimming: 2 bases; junction bases outside the gene matches: 8. CDR1 is DFQATT, CDR2 SNEGSKA, per germline (reference sequence). CDR3 DNA: TGCAGTTCACAACCGGGACAGGCCTACAATGAGCAGTTCTTC. This sequence encodes CSSQPGQAYNEQFF.

At least ten counts were recorded for this clonotype. This chain connects TRBV19 to TRBJ2-2; D remains ambiguous. With 5 bases removed from V and 6 bases from J, the gap between germline ends came to 7 bases. CDR1 is LNHDA and CDR2 is SQIVND in the germline V gene (reference sequence). The CDR3 is 12 residues long. This CDR3 reads CASSWQSGELFF. Here the CDR3 DNA reads TGTGCCAGTAGTTGGCAGTCCGGGGAGCTGTTTTTT.

This clonotype is classed as medium-sized. V usage is TRBV4-3 and J usage is TRBJ2-5; a weak D match, TRBD2 (6 bases). CDR1 and CDR2 (germline): LGHNA, YSLEER. The CDR3 has 14 residues. Trimming cost V 1 base and J 5 bases, with 11 bases left between them. The CDR3, as DNA: TGCGCCAGCAGCCAAGGGAGGGGAATGGAGACCCAGTACTTC. Its translation: CASSQGRGMETQYF.

This clonotype was seen repeatedly, ten times or more. V and J are TRBV6-5 and TRBJ2-3; weak D call: TRBD1 (5 bases). V gave up 2 bases and J gave up 2 bases, with 11 bases separating them. From germline, CDR1 is MNHEY and CDR2 SVGAGI. This CDR3 region has 15 residues. CDR3 DNA sequence: TGTGCCAGCAGTTACCCGTCAGGGAACACAGATACGCAGTATTTT. Translated, it gives CASSYPSGNTDTQYF.

The chain links TRBV20-1 to TRBJ1-6; 7 positions agree with TRBD1. Germline assignment: CDR1 DFQATT and CDR2 SNEGSKA (reference sequence). V dropped 5 bases and J dropped 6; count of bases not matched to a gene: 10. CDR3 size: 15 residues. CDR3 amino acids: CSACENRGSNSPLHF. The DNA for the CDR3 is TGCAGTGCTTGCGAAAACAGGGGTAGTAATTCACCCCTCCACTTT.

This clonotype was detected ten times or more. The rearrangement joins TRBV11-2 to TRBJ1-6; D remains ambiguous. CDR1 and CDR2 (germline): SGHAT, FQNNGV. V lost 6 bases to trimming and J lost 3 bases, with 12 bases between them. The CDR3 length is 15 residues. This CDR3 is CASRSPPYYNSPLHF. In DNA form, the CDR3 reads TGTGCCAGCAGATCCCCACCATACTATAATTCACCCCTCCACTTT.

This clonotype has ten or more counts. The chain carries TRBV11-2 and TRBJ2-7, with a tentative D call TRBD1 (6 bases). This CDR3 is built from 15 residues. Germline CDR1 reads SGHAT; CDR2 reads FQNNGV. V shed 6 bases and J shed 1 base, with 16 bases lying between them. CDR3 DNA: TGTGCCAGCAGTCTCCCCTGGACAGTTTCCTACGAGCAGTACTTC. Its translation is CASSLPWTVSYEQYF.

This clonotype was seen ten or more times. V and J are TRBV30 and TRBJ2-3; the D is unclear. Germline V CDR1 and CDR2: GTSNPN, SVGIG (reference sequence). The CDR3 loop spans 12 amino acids. Trimming stripped 2 bases from V and 6 bases from J, with 9 bases between. The CDR3 region is CAWSPQADTQYF. CDR3 bases: TGTGCCTGGAGTCCGCAGGCGGATACGCAGTATTTT. The complete variable domain, with remaining parts taken from reference TRBV30 and TRBJ2-3, reads SQTIHQWPATLVQPVGSPLSLECTVEGTSNPNLYWYRQAAGRGLQLLFYSVGIGQISSEVPQNLSASRPQDRQFILSSKKLLLSDSGFYLCAWSPQADTQYFGPGTRLTVL.

The table lists this clonotype with a few counts. This chain links TRBV4-3 with TRBJ2-1; either TRBD1 or TRBD2 may fit D (5 bases each). The V and J ends lost 1 base and 3 bases respectively, with 13 bases between them. This CDR3 region has 16 residues. In germline, CDR1 is LGHNA, CDR2 YSLEER. The CDR3 reads CASSQVGDRVYNEQFF. In nucleotides, the CDR3 is TGCGCCAGCAGCCAAGTGGGGGATAGGGTCTACAATGAGCAGTTCTTC.

This clonotype was picked up many times. This chain links TRBV30 with TRBJ2-7, with D unresolved. V was shortened by 5 bases and J by 0 bases, with 17 bases between the two germline ends. The CDR3 runs 15 residues. Per the germline V gene, CDR1 is GTSNPN and CDR2 is SVGIG (reference sequence). CDR3: CAWEPAPGNSYEQYF. In DNA form, the CDR3 reads TGTGCCTGGGAGCCTGCACCGGGTAACTCCTACGAGCAGTACTTC.

This clonotype was observed many times. V usage is TRBV7-9 and J usage is TRBJ1-3, with D uncertain. The CDR3 sequence is 16 residues long. The germline V gene has CDR1 SEHNR and CDR2 FQNEAQ (reference sequence). The V and J ends lost 5 bases and 2 bases respectively, with 16 bases between them. This chain's CDR3 is CASSLSSPGAGNTIYF. In DNA form, the CDR3 reads TGTGCCAGCAGCCTCAGTTCCCCCGGGGCTGGAAACACCATATATTTT.

This clonotype has a handful of counts. J is TRBJ2-6 and V is TRBV11-2; D unclear. V was cut by 3 bases and J by 0 bases, with 6 bases left in between. The CDR3 is 15 residues long. Germline assignment: CDR1 SGHAT and CDR2 FQNNGV. The CDR3 DNA reads TGTGCCAGCAGCTTTGGAGACTCTGGGGCCAACGTCCTGACTTTC. It translates to CASSFGDSGANVLTF.

This clonotype came up many times. This chain links TRBV6-1 with TRBJ1-2; 9 positions agree with TRBD1. This CDR3 has 14 amino acids. The V gene end was trimmed by 7 bases and the J gene end by 4 bases; junction bases not matched to a gene: 7. In germline, CDR1 is MNHNS, CDR2 SASEGT. Written as DNA, the CDR3 is TGTGCCAGCACAGAGACAGGGGGAGGCTATGGCTACACCTTC. It is translated as CASTETGGGYGYTF.

The sample holds many counts of this clonotype. The chain carries TRBV19 and TRBJ1-2; perhaps TRBD1 as D (6 bases). With 9 bases removed from V and 1 base from J, the gap between germline ends came to 18 bases. Germline V gene data show CDR1 as LNHDA and CDR2 as SQIVND (reference sequence). The CDR3 spans 15 residues. This CDR3 reads CASHPAGAVNYGYTF. The CDR3 region has the DNA TGTGCCAGCCATCCGGCGGGGGCGGTTAACTATGGCTACACCTTC.

Many counts were recorded for this clonotype. The V and J genes are TRBV18 and TRBJ2-5, with D possibly being TRBD1 (5 bases). V dropped 3 bases and J dropped 5 bases, with 10 bases sitting between them. CDR3 size: 13 residues. Germline V CDR1 and CDR2: KGHSH, LQKENI. The CDR3 loop reads CASSPATEETQYF. DNA for the CDR3: TGTGCCAGCTCACCGGCGACAGAGGAGACCCAGTACTTC.

This clonotype was picked up many times. The V and J genes are TRBV6-1 and TRBJ2-7; weak D call: TRBD2 (6 bases). The CDR3 is 13 amino acids. Trimming cost V 4 bases and J 3 bases, with 10 bases left between them. The germline V gene has CDR1 MNHNS and CDR2 SASEGT. CDR3 in DNA: TGTGCCAGCAGTGTGGCGGGGAGCTACGAGCAGTACTTC. Amino acids: CASSVAGSYEQYF.

This clonotype was seen at least ten times. V gene TRBV5-1 combines with J gene TRBJ1-2; TRBD1 matches at 7 bases. The CDR3 covers 15 residues. CDR1 and CDR2 from the germline V gene are SGHRS and YFSETQ. V lost 4 bases and J lost 4; bases outside the gene matches: 10. The CDR3 coding sequence is TGCGCCAGCAGCGACCCAGGGGGGTTCGGCTATGGCTACACCTTC. It is translated as CASSDPGGFGYGYTF.

This clonotype was picked up a small number of times. The chain employs TRBV27 and TRBJ1-5, with 7 bases aligning to TRBD1. Per germline, CDR1 MNHEY and CDR2 SMNVEV (reference sequence). Trimming cost V 8 bases and J 0 bases; bases outside gene matches: 4. CDR3 length: 14 amino acids. The CDR3 loop reads CASDRAYSNQPQHF. The DNA for the CDR3 is TGTGCCAGCGACAGGGCGTATAGCAATCAGCCCCAGCATTTT.